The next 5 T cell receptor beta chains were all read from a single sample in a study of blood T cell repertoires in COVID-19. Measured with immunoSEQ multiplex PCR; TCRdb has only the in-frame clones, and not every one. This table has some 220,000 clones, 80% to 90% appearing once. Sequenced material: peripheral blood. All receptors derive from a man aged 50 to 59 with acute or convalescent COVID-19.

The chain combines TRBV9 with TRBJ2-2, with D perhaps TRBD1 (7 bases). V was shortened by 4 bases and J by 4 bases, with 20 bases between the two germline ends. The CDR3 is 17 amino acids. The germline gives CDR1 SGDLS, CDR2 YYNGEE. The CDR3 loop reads CASSSPRRGPVTGELFF. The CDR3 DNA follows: TGTGCCAGCAGCTCGCCCAGGAGGGGGCCAGTCACCGGGGAGCTGTTTTTT.

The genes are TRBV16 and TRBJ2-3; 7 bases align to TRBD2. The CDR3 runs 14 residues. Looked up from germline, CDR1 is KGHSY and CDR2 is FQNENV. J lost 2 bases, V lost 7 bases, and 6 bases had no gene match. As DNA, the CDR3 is TGTGCCAGCACGCTACTAGCGTCCACAGATACGCAGTATTTT. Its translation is CASTLLASTDTQYF.

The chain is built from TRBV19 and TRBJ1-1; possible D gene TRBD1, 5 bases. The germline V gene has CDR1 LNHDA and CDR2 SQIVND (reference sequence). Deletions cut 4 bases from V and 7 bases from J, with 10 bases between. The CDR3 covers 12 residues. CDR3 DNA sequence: TGTGCCAGTAGTAGGAGGGACGGTGAAGCTTTCTTT. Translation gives CASSRRDGEAFF.

The chain's CDR3 is CASSYPTGALNTGELFF. The CDR3 DNA reads TGTGCCAGTAGTTATCCTACAGGGGCTCTTAACACCGGGGAGCTGTTTTTT. The gene calls are TRBV19 and TRBJ2-2, with TRBD1 matching 7 bases. The CDR3 is 17 residues long. Germline CDR1 LNHDA, CDR2 SQIVND (reference sequence). V lost 5 bases, J lost 2 bases, and 11 bases stayed unmatched.

CDR3 in amino acids: CASSQPDRNSPLHF. CDR3 DNA: TGTGCCAGCAGCCAACCGGACAGAAATTCACCCCTCCACTTT. This chain joins TRBV3-1 (or the pseudogene TRBV3-2) and TRBJ1-6; weak D call: TRBD1 (6 bases). The CDR3 sequence is 14 residues long. From germline, CDR1 is LGHDT and CDR2 YNNKEL (reference sequence). Trimming left V 2 bases short and J 7 bases short, with 9 bases between.